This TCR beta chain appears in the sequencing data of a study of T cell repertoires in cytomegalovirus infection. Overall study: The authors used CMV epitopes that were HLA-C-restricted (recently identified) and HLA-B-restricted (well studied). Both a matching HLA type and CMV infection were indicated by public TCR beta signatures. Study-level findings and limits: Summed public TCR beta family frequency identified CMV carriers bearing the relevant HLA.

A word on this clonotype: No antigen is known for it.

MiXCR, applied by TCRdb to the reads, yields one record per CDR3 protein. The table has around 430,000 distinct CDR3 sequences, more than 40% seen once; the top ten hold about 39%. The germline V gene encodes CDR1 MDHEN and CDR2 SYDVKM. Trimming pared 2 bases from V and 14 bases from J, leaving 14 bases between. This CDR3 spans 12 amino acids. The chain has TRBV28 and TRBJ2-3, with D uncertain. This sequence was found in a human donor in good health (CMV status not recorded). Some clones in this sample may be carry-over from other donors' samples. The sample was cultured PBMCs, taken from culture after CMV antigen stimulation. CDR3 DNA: TGTGCCAGCAGTTTAACGGCTCGCCGTCTGTATTTT. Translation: CASSLTARRLYF.